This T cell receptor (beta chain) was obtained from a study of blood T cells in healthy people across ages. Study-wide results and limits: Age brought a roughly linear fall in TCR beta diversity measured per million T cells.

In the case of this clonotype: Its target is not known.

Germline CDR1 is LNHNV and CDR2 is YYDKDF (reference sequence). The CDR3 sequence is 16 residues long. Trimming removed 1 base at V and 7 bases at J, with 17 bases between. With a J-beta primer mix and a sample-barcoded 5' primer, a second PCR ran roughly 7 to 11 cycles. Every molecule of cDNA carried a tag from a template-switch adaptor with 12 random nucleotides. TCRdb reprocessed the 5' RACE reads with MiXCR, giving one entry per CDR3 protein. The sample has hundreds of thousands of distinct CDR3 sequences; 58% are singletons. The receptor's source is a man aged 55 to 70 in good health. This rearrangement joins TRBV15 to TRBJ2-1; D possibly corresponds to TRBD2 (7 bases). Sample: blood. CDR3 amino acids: CATSRVRGGSWNEQFF. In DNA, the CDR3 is TGTGCCACCAGCAGAGTTAGGGGGGGGTCTTGGAATGAGCAGTTCTTC.